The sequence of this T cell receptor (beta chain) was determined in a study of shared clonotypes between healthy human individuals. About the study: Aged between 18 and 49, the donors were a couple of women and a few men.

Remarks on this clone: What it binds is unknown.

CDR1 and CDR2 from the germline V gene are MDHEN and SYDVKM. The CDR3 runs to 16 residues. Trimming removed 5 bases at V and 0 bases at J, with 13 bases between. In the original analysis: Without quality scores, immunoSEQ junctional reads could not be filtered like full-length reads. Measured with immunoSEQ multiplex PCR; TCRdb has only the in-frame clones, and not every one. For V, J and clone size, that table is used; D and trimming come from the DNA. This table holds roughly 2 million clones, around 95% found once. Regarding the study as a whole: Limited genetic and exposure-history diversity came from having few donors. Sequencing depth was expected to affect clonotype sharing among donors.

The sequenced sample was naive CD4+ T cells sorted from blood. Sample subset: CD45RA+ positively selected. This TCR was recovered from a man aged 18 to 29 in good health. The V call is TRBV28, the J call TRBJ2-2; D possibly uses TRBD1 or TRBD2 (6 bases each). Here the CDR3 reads CASSKGGLPNTGELFF. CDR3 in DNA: TGTGCCAGCAGTAAGGGGGGCCTTCCGAACACCGGGGAGCTGTTTTTT.